These 16 T cell receptor beta chains came from one sample sequenced in a study of blood T cell repertoires in COVID-19. The table came from immunoSEQ multiplex PCR; TCRdb's copy has only in-frame clones and leaves some out. The data show around 200,000 clones, with about nine tenths seen just once and roughly 1.6% held by the top ten. The sequencing input was peripheral blood. The receptors were sampled from a man between 18 and 35 years old with active or convalescent COVID-19.

This clone was seen a single time. The CDR3 DNA reads TGTGCCAGCAGTGAAGGGGGAGGCACAGATACGCAGTATTTT. This translates into CASSEGGGTDTQYF. The chain couples TRBV6-1 to TRBJ2-3, with a weak D call TRBD2 (5 bases). The CDR3 totals 14 residues. CDR1 is MNHNS, CDR2 SASEGT, per germline. Trimming stripped 1 base from V and 1 base from J, with 6 bases between.

The genes are TRBV4-3 and TRBJ2-7; D not resolved. The CDR3 is 15 residues long. Trimming removed 0 bases from V and 2 bases from J, with 11 bases in between. Looked up from germline, CDR1 is LGHNA and CDR2 is YSLEER. The chain's CDR3 is CASSQDRNRAYEQYF. The CDR3 nucleotides are TGCGCCAGCAGCCAAGATAGGAACAGAGCCTACGAGCAGTACTTC.

V and J are TRBV29-1 and TRBJ2-3; D not certain. CDR1 SQVTM and CDR2 ANQGSEA come from the germline V gene. There are 11 residues in the CDR3. Trimming took off 6 bases at V and 0 bases at J, with 4 bases between the two ends. The CDR3 loop reads CSVASTDTQYF. CDR3 DNA sequence: TGCAGCGTGGCAAGCACAGATACGCAGTATTTT.

The gene calls are TRBV5-1 and TRBJ1-1, with D unclear. Deletions cut 1 base from V and 4 bases from J, with 11 bases between. The CDR3 contains 14 residues. The V gene's germline CDR1 is SGHRS and CDR2 YFSETQ. The DNA for the CDR3 is TGCGCCAGCAGCTTGCAGGAGGGTGGCACTGAAGCTTTCTTT. Protein product: CASSLQEGGTEAFF.

The chain joins TRBV6-5 to TRBJ1-2; 8 bases map to TRBD1. J was trimmed by 8 bases and V by 6 bases; bases with no gene match: 8. The germline CDR1 and CDR2 sequences are MNHEY and SVGAGI. The CDR3 sequence is 13 residues long. CDR3 protein: CASRRTGNFGYTF. CDR3 bases: TGTGCCAGCAGGCGGACAGGGAACTTCGGCTACACCTTC.

The V and J genes are TRBV3-1 (or the pseudogene TRBV3-2) and TRBJ2-3; 12 bases align to TRBD1. CDR1 and CDR2 (germline): LGHDT, YNNKEL (reference sequence). The trim removed 5 bases at V and 7 bases at J, leaving 7 bases unmatched. The length of the CDR3 is 15 residues. In DNA form, the CDR3 reads TGTGCCAGCAGCGGGACAGGGGGCTTCTTAAATACGCAGTATTTT. Its protein product is CASSGTGGFLNTQYF.

This clone was picked up a small number of times. V gene TRBV6-2 or TRBV6-3 combines with J gene TRBJ2-7; TRBD1 aligns across 7 bases. The length of the CDR3 is 15 residues. Germline V gene data show CDR1 as MNHEY and CDR2 as SVGEGT. Trimming removed 3 bases from V and 1 base from J; junction bases left unmatched: 6. The CDR3 nucleotides read TGTGCCAGCAGTTATGACGCAGGGGGATCCTACGAGCAGTACTTC. Translated: CASSYDAGGSYEQYF.

This chain links TRBV3-1 (or the pseudogene TRBV3-2) with TRBJ1-2, with 10 bases that match TRBD1. The V gene's germline CDR1 is LGHDT and CDR2 YNNKEL (reference sequence). CDR3 length: 14 residues. The V segment lost 4 bases and the J segment 6 bases; nucleotides outside the gene matches: 5. The CDR3 is CASSRVGTGDGYTF. In DNA form, the CDR3 reads TGTGCCAGCAGCCGGGTTGGGACAGGGGATGGCTACACCTTC.

This clone has just one count. The chain links TRBV6-5 to TRBJ1-1; D ambiguous. V was trimmed by 2 bases and J by 3 bases, leaving 16 bases between them. This CDR3 region has 16 residues. The germline V gene has CDR1 MNHEY and CDR2 SVGAGI. The CDR3 here is CASSYSPAARYTEAFF. In DNA form, the CDR3 reads TGTGCCAGCAGTTACAGTCCGGCGGCTCGGTACACTGAAGCTTTCTTT.

The CDR3 DNA reads as TGTGCCAGCAGTTTATTAGCGGGACAGACGAACACCGGGGAGCTGTTTTTT. Protein: CASSLLAGQTNTGELFF. This chain joins TRBV27 and TRBJ2-2; the D gene is possibly TRBD2 (8 bases). Germline assignment: CDR1 MNHEY and CDR2 SMNVEV (reference sequence). The CDR3 is 17 amino acids. Deletions cut 1 base from V and 0 bases from J, with 12 bases between.

The chain is built from TRBV2 and TRBJ2-5; no definite D call. Trimming shortened V by 3 bases and J by 3 bases, and 8 bases separated the two germline ends. CDR1 is SNHLY and CDR2 is FYNNEI in the germline V gene. The CDR3 contains 13 residues. The CDR3: CASSDVRKETQYF. In nucleotides, the CDR3 is TGTGCCAGCAGTGATGTCAGAAAAGAGACCCAGTACTTC.

The chain has TRBV14 and TRBJ1-2, with D hard to call. Germline V gene lookup returns CDR1 SGHDN and CDR2 FVKESK. V shed 0 bases and J shed 6 bases, with 8 bases lying between them. There are 13 residues in the CDR3. The CDR3 protein is CASSQDFRNGYTF. In nucleotides, the CDR3 is TGTGCCAGCAGCCAAGATTTCCGTAATGGCTACACCTTC.

V usage is TRBV6-5 and J usage is TRBJ2-7, with TRBD1 matching 9 bases. V dropped 5 bases and J dropped 5; count of bases not matched to a gene: 7. The germline CDR1 and CDR2 sequences are MNHEY and SVGAGI. The CDR3 is 14 residues long. The CDR3 coding sequence is TGTGCCAGCAGTCGACCGGGACAGGGTAACGAGCAGTACTTC. Translation gives CASSRPGQGNEQYF.

The chain links TRBV7-2 to TRBJ1-6, with D maybe TRBD1 (5 bases). V gave up 5 bases and J gave up 6 bases, with 14 bases separating them. The CDR3 totals 15 residues. The germline V gene encodes CDR1 SGHTA and CDR2 FQGNSA. Here the CDR3 reads CASSPAGHVNSPLHF. As DNA, the CDR3 is TGTGCCAGCAGCCCCGCCGGACACGTTAATTCACCCCTCCACTTT.

The chain has TRBV7-9 and TRBJ2-2, with a weak D call TRBD1 (6 bases). Germline V gene sequence: CDR1 SEHNR, CDR2 FQNEAQ (reference sequence). The V end was cut by 6 bases, the J end by 0 bases, with 17 bases between. This CDR3 comprises 17 residues. Here the CDR3 reads CASRLTGQLSNTGELFF. The DNA of the CDR3 is TGTGCCAGCAGACTAACCGGACAGCTGTCGAACACCGGGGAGCTGTTTTTT.

V usage is TRBV18 and J usage is TRBJ2-7; 7 bases are a match to TRBD2. Trimming removed 1 base from V and 6 bases from J; junction bases left unmatched: 15. The CDR3 is made up of 17 amino acids. Germline-derived CDR1 and CDR2 are KGHSH and LQKENI. The CDR3 sequence: CASSPLSGGGGRAEQYF. The DNA for the CDR3 is TGTGCCAGCTCACCACTGTCAGGTGGAGGCGGGAGAGCCGAGCAGTACTTC.